The following is a T cell receptor beta chain sequence with its context. Its antigen has not been determined. No per-base quality is available; no much larger clone lies one base away. Via the germline V gene (reference sequence), CDR1 is MNHNY and CDR2 SVGAGI. Inclusive of the bounding cysteine and phenylalanine, the CDR3 is 12 residues long. The retained sequence is limited to the CDR3, 36 bases, with the frame set at the first base. V is clipped by 2 bases and J by 3 bases, and the sequence between their germline boundaries is 4 bases long. Participants were included only if at least one PBMC sample before ART initiation and at least two post-ART samples were available. Treatment was received in the United States of America by all participants with HIV. Before DNA extraction, cryopreserved samples of roughly 0.95-10 million PBMC were thawed and washed. At the time of the earliest PBMC sample, participants with HIV were aged between 23 and 54 years. Per participant, PBMC samples came from 1-4 timepoints prior to ART initiation and 2-8 timepoints following ART initiation, for a median of 7 samples. For every participant, serial HIV viral load, CD4+ T-cell count, ART history and demographic data were obtained. Genomic DNA was extracted from unsorted PBMC with a Qiagen kit on a QIAcube, with processing performed in batches of 12 samples.

The sample comes from a study of long-term antiretroviral therapy in people with HIV (dated by TCRdb to 2022 to 2024). Turning to the overall study: The earliest samples were collected about a decade before the 2015 WHO recommendation for immediate ART, when ART was typically delayed until CD4 counts fell. Among the roughly 30 participants with HIV, eleven to twelve were female. A total of about 180 cryopreserved PBMC samples were contributed to the cohort by 30 adults with confirmed HIV infection, with samples collected serially over a mean of 6 years (range 1-12). No cross-contamination during QIAcube processing was seen in test extractions of a monoclonal T-cell line run alongside about 33 polyclonal samples. Whether ART initiation and durable HIV suppression were associated with changes in peripheral blood TRB repertoire composition and diversity was tested in a retrospective serial study.

The full study reports these points: Samples dated from about 2004 to 2018, and the ART regimens used may be less effective than current ones. Starting ART was linked to a significant rise in TRB diversity, yet even after long-term ART the diversity remained significantly lower than in transplant donor controls. Because cell numbers in pre-ART samples were limited, unsorted PBMC were profiled instead of sorted CD4+ and CD8+ T cells. Expanded TRB clones identified before ART initiation dominated the repertoire across all time points, though the dominance fluctuated and decreased in many PLHIV after ART. Inferences about post-ART repertoire changes were limited because no data were available on ART adherence, viral resistance or therapy changes. Since PBMC availability was limited, sequencing covered only the TCR beta chain, with no alpha chain pairing. Compared with controls, HIV repertoires had narrower CDR3 length ranges, and the network structure pointed to an antigen-experienced repertoire that shifted only slightly toward naive after ART.

The immunoSEQ hsTCRB v3.0 assay was used at survey level resolution to sequence the TRB variable region. TRB sequencing targeted a depth of roughly 40,000-55,000 T-cell genomes per sample. Pooled TRB libraries were sequenced on an Illumina MiSeq with a v3 150-cycle kit. The paper's data handling went like this. Repertoire analysis was run in R within a reproducible Nextflow workflow that covered QC, data transformation and analysis. LymphoSeq2, an R package for AIRR-Seq data exploration, was used to implement custom analyses. A handful of samples that produced fewer than 5000 total TRB sequences were removed, so 190 or so HIV repertoires were analyzed. Of the 188 retained HIV repertoires, almost 60 were collected before and around 130 after ART initiation. Repertoires were downsampled to 5000 TRB nucleotide sequences, and summary statistics were averaged over 100 downsampling iterations. TRB sequences were retained for analysis only if CDR3 regions of at least seven amino acids were present. Diversity was measured with a Shannon entropy-derived clonality score and the Gini coefficient. In the repertoire networks, any two of the top 5000 CDR3 amino acid sequences were connected whenever the two sequences differed by an edit distance of one. For TRB CDR3 amino acid sequences, GLIPH2 was used to predict antigen specificity groups and MHC restriction. To flag known CMV, EBV, HIV or tissue antigen associations, CDR3 amino acid sequences were matched against VDJdb and McPAS-TCR. Pre-ART, post-ART and control groups were compared with Wilcoxon signed-rank tests and Holm-Bonferroni correction. TCRdb mirrors the immuneACCESS table, restricted to in-frame sequences. Some clones are absent from its copies; in checked studies, under half trace to an unresolved V gene, and the reason for the others is unknown. The DNA gave D and trimming, while V, J and clone size come from that table. The sample table contains about 21,000 clones; only one count was recorded for less than 85% of them. The ten largest account for 12% of the sample.

The source was unsorted PBMCs, collected around 1.7 years before starting antiretroviral therapy. The sequence joins TRBV6-6 to TRBJ1-1, with the D gene not confidently named. The clonotype comes from a woman in her thirties or forties with HIV. The CDR3 reads CASSYGDTEAFF. The DNA reads as follows: TGTGCCAGCAGTTACGGGGACACTGAAGCTTTCTTT.